Described below is a single T cell receptor (beta chain) sequence and its context. The data originate from a study of OX40 agonist ivuxolimab in advanced cancers. Profiled with immunoSEQ multiplex PCR; TCRdb holds only in-frame clones, not every one. Of roughly 93,000 clones listed, approximately 80% are singletons. Prior autoimmune disease or systemic immunosuppression barred patients. Specimen: CD4+ or CD8+ T cells sorted from blood, collected in a trial of the OX40 agonist ivuxolimab. The TCR sequence derives from an adult with an advanced solid tumor such as melanoma, head and neck, liver or kidney cancer.

The CDR3 region has the DNA TGTGCCAGCAGCTCGAGGACAGGGCCGTACAATGAGCAGTTCTTC. Translation: CASSSRTGPYNEQFF. The chain joins TRBV6-5 to TRBJ2-1; 8 nucleotides line up with TRBD1. The ends lost 6 bases at V and 4 bases at J; junction bases unmatched: 8. CDR1 and CDR2 (germline): MNHEY, SVGAGI. The CDR3 runs 15 residues.